Listed below are T cell receptor beta chains from one sample, sequenced in a study of blood T cell repertoires in COVID-19. Assay: immunoSEQ multiplex PCR; the TCRdb copy retains only in-frame clones and omits some. The sample carries about 190,000 clones, 83% recorded once. Specimen: peripheral blood. All receptors derive from a woman aged 40 to 55 with acute or convalescent COVID-19. CDR3s include the opening cysteine and the closing phenylalanine or tryptophan. A D gene is named only where the DNA matches it firmly. Size tells how often a clone was seen (once, few, many) or the class of an expanded clone, and some rows leave it out.

TRBD2	TRBV7-2	TRBJ2-1	-	CASSRRLAGNFDEQFF	TGTGCCAGCAGCAGGCGACTAGCGGGAAATTTCGATGAGCAGTTCTTC
TRBD2	TRBV27	TRBJ2-7	few	CASSFLTSGRVLVNF	TGTGCCAGCAGTTTCTTGACTAGCGGCCGGGTTTTGGTAAACTTC
TRBD2	TRBV11-2	TRBJ2-3	-	CASSLKPAGGSERDTQYF	TGTGCCAGCAGCTTAAAGCCCGCCGGCGGGAGTGAGAGGGATACGCAGTATTTT
TRBD2	TRBV2	TRBJ2-1	-	CASTGTSGAIGEQFF	TGTGCCAGCACCGGGACTAGCGGGGCAATAGGGGAGCAGTTCTTC
-	TRBV28	TRBJ1-2	-	CASSLIPGFYGYTF	TGTGCCAGCAGTTTGATTCCAGGGTTTTATGGCTACACCTTC
-	TRBV28	TRBJ2-7	-	CASRPGTPSYEQYF	TGTGCCAGCAGACCCGGGACTCCTTCCTACGAGCAGTACTTC
TRBD1	TRBV28	TRBJ1-4	-	CASQTGGYEKLFF	TGTGCCTCCCAGACAGGGGGTTATGAAAAACTGTTTTTT
-	TRBV9	TRBJ2-3	few	CASSVGSPDTQYF	TGTGCCAGCAGCGTAGGAAGCCCAGATACGCAGTATTTT
TRBD1	TRBV25-1	TRBJ2-5	-	CASSVGTGLRGTQYF	TGTGCCAGCAGTGTCGGGACAGGGCTACGAGGGACCCAGTACTTC
TRBD2	TRBV10-3	TRBJ2-7	-	CAISEGLDYEQYF	TGTGCCATCAGTGAGGGACTAGATTACGAGCAGTACTTC
-	TRBV27	TRBJ1-2	-	CASSFTGINYGYTF	TGTGCCAGCAGTTTTACAGGGATTAACTATGGCTACACCTTC
-	TRBV7-2	TRBJ1-1	-	CASSLWSAEAFF	TGTGCCAGCAGCTTGTGGTCGGCTGAAGCTTTCTTT
-	TRBV4-1	TRBJ2-2	-	CASSPRGTGWVTGELFF	TGCGCCAGCAGCCCCCGGGGGACCGGTTGGGTAACCGGGGAGCTGTTTTTT
TRBD1	TRBV10-2	TRBJ2-7	-	CASSESFRGVDRAYEQYF	TGCGCCAGCAGTGAGTCGTTTAGGGGGGTGGACAGGGCCTACGAGCAGTACTTC
TRBD2	TRBV14	TRBJ2-3	-	CASSQARLAGGLTDTQYF	TGTGCCAGCAGCCAAGCGAGACTAGCGGGGGGACTGACAGATACGCAGTATTTT
-	TRBV20-1	TRBJ1-5	-	CSASDQGGSNQPQHF	TGCAGTGCTAGTGATCAGGGTGGAAGCAATCAGCCCCAGCATTTT
-	TRBV5-1	TRBJ1-1	-	CASSPNTPGENTEAFF	TGCGCCAGCAGCCCTAATACGCCGGGAGAAAACACTGAAGCTTTCTTT